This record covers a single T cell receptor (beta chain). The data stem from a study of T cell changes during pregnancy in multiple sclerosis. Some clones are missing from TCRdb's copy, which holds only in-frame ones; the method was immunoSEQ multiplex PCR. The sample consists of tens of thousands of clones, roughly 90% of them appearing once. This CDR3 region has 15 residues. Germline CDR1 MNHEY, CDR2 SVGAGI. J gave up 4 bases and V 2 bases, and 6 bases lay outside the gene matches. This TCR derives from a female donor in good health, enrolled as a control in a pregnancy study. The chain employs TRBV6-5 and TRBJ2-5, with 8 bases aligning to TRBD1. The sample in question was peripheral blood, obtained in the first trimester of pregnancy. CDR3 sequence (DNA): TGTGCCAGCAGTTACGTAGGCAGGGGGCGAGAGACCCAGTACTTC. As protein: CASSYVGRGRETQYF.